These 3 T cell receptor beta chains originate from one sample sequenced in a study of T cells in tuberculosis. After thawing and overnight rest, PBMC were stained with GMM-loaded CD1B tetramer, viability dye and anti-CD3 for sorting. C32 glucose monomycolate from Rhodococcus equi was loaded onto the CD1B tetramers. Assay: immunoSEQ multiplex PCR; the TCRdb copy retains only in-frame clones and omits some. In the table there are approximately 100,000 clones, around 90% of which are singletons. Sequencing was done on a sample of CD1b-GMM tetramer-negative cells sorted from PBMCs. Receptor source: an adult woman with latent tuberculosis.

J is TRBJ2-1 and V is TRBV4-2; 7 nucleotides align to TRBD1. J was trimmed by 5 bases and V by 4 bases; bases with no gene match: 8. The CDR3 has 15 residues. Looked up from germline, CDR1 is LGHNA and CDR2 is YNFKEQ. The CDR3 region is CASSPTGQLNNEQFF. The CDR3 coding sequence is TGTGCCAGCAGCCCTACGGGACAGCTTAACAATGAGCAGTTCTTC.

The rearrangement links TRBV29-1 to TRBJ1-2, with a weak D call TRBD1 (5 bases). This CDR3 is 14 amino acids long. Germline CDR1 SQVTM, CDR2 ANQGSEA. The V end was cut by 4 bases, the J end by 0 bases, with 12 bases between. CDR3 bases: TGCAGCGTTGCGGGCAAAGGGGCTAACTATGGCTACACCTTC. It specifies CSVAGKGANYGYTF. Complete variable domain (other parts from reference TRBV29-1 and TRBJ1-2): SAVISQKPSRDICQRGTSLTIQCQVDSQVTMMFWYRQQPGQSLTLIATANQGSEATYESGFVIDKFPISRPNLTFSTLTVSNMSPEDSSIYLCSVAGKGANYGYTFGSGTRLTVV.

Written as DNA, the CDR3 is TGTGCCAGTAGTTCTACAGGGGGCAGTTTTAATCAGCCCCAGCATTTT. Amino acid sequence: CASSSTGGSFNQPQHF. V gene TRBV19 combines with J gene TRBJ1-5, with 9 positions matching TRBD1. V shed 5 bases, J shed 4 bases, and the junction held 9 bases outside the gene matches. This CDR3 comprises 16 residues. Germline CDR1 LNHDA, CDR2 SQIVND (reference sequence).